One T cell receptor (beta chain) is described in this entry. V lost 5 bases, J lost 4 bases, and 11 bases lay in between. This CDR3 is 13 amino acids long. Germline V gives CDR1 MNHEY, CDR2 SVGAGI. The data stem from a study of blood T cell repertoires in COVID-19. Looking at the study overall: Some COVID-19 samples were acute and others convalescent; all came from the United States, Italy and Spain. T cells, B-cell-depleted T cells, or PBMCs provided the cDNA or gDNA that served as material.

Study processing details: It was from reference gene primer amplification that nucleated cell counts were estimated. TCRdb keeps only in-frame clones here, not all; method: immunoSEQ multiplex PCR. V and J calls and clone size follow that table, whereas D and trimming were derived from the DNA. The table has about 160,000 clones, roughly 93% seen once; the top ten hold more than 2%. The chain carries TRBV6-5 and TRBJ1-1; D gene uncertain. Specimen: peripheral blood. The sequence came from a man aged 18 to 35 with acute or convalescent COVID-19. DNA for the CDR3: TGTGCCAGCAGTCCGGTGGAGGTCACTGAAGCTTTCTTT. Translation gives CASSPVEVTEAFF.